A single sample is the source of the 13 T cell receptor beta chains below, sequenced in a study of T cell responses to AZD1222 COVID-19 vaccine (dated by TCRdb to about 2021). What the time point label conveys for this sample: about 28 days (+/-7) after the second vaccine dose. This specimen's treatment or condition label, per the study, means: meningococcal conjugate vaccine given as trial control. The library came from the immunoSEQ multiplex PCR assay. In TCRdb, the immuneACCESS table is reduced to in-frame sequences with V and J assigned. These tables do not hold every clone; where another copy was compared, an unresolved V gene accounts for under half, and the others remain unexplained. The sample table contains around 210,000 clones; only one count was recorded for less than 95% of them. Around 1.7% of the sample is in the top ten clones. Sequencing was performed on peripheral blood, taken 28 days after the second dose of the MenACWY control vaccine. The origin of the receptors is an adult who received the MenACWY meningococcal vaccine as a control.

The chain carries TRBV10-3 and TRBJ1-2; maybe TRBD1 (6 bases). Germline V gene lookup returns CDR1 ENHRY and CDR2 SYGVKD. This CDR3 contains 16 residues. The ends were cut back, 3 bases at V and 4 bases at J, with 18 bases in the middle. The CDR3 reads CAISDPTGRASYGYTF. The DNA for the CDR3 is TGTGCCATCAGTGACCCAACAGGGAGGGCTTCCTATGGCTACACCTTC.

The V and J genes are TRBV4-3 and TRBJ2-7; 10 bases are a match to TRBD1. CDR3 length: 14 residues. Germline CDR1 reads LGHNA; CDR2 reads YSLEER. The trim removed 3 bases at V and 5 bases at J, leaving 4 bases unmatched. DNA for the CDR3: TGCGCCAGCAGCCAGGGACAGGGGATCCACGAGCAGTACTTC. Translated: CASSQGQGIHEQYF.

The chain has TRBV19 and TRBJ2-2; D may match TRBD1 or TRBD2 (5 bases each). Germline lookup yields CDR1 LNHDA and CDR2 SQIVND (reference sequence). V was pared by 3 bases and J by 4 bases, with 12 bases between. This CDR3 spans 15 amino acids. The CDR3 coding sequence is TGTGCCAGTAGTATCAGAGGGGTGGGCACCGGGGAGCTGTTTTTT. This gives the protein CASSIRGVGTGELFF.

The chain combines TRBV10-3 with TRBJ1-2; D gene ambiguous. Trimming left V 2 bases short and J 4 bases short, with 8 bases between. CDR1 and CDR2 (germline): ENHRY, SYGVKD. The CDR3 sequence is 13 residues long. DNA for the CDR3: TGTGCCATCAGTGAGGAGAGTCTCTATGGCTACACCTTC. It codes for CAISEESLYGYTF.

This clone showed up just once. The chain links TRBV19 to TRBJ2-7, with D perhaps assigned TRBD1 or TRBD2 (5 bases each). Per germline, CDR1 LNHDA and CDR2 SQIVND (reference sequence). V shed 5 bases and J shed 4 bases, with 15 bases lying between them. There are 14 residues in the CDR3. Here the CDR3 reads CASSWARGDYEQYF. DNA for the CDR3: TGTGCCAGTAGTTGGGCGCGAGGGGATTACGAGCAGTACTTC.

The chain joins TRBV6-1 to TRBJ1-5, with TRBD1 identical over 8 bases. V was pared by 3 bases and J by 8 bases, with 6 bases of the junction left unmatched. The CDR3 contains 14 residues. CDR1 and CDR2 from the germline V gene are MNHNS and SASEGT. The CDR3 spells CASSDAGGQEPQHF. CDR3 coding DNA: TGTGCCAGCAGTGACGCAGGGGGCCAAGAGCCCCAGCATTTT.

This clone was seen a few times. The chain combines TRBV5-4 with TRBJ2-7; 9 nucleotides line up with TRBD2. Trimming took 0 bases from V and 5 from J; bases not matched to a gene: 9. Per germline, CDR1 SGHNT and CDR2 YYREEE (reference sequence). The CDR3 spans 16 residues. This CDR3 reads CASSLDLAGLGNEQYF. CDR3 nucleotide sequence: TGTGCCAGCAGCTTGGATCTAGCGGGGCTGGGAAACGAGCAGTACTTC. The full variable domain, with the rest looked up from reference TRBV5-4 and TRBJ2-7, is ETGVTQSPTHLIKTRGQQVTLRCSSQSGHNTVSWYQQALGQGPQFIFQYYREEENGRGNFPPRFSGLQFPNYSSELNVNALELDDSALYLCASSLDLAGLGNEQYFGPGTRLTVT.

The rearrangement uses TRBV6-5 and TRBJ1-5; 7 positions match TRBD1. The CDR3 runs 15 residues. CDR1 and CDR2 (germline): MNHEY, SVGAGI. Trimming at V came to 6 bases and at J to 4 bases, leaving 9 bases not matched to a gene. The CDR3 loop reads CASSSQGRGNQPQHF. CDR3 bases: TGTGCCAGCAGCTCACAGGGGAGAGGGAATCAGCCCCAGCATTTT.

The chain uses TRBV28 and TRBJ1-1; no clear D. The ends were cut back, 4 bases at V and 1 base at J, with 4 bases in the middle. CDR1 and CDR2 from the germline V gene are MDHEN and SYDVKM. The CDR3 has 12 residues. CDR3 protein: CASSSRNTEAFF. CDR3 nucleotides: TGTGCCAGCAGTTCGAGGAACACTGAAGCTTTCTTT.

This clone has just one count. The chain links TRBV9 to TRBJ2-1; the match to TRBD2 covers 12 bases. Germline CDR1 reads SGDLS; CDR2 reads YYNGEE. The V gene end was trimmed by 3 bases and the J gene end by 1 base; junction bases not matched to a gene: 11. This CDR3 has 19 amino acids. The CDR3 sequence is CASSAPSGRASASYNEQFF. The CDR3 nucleotides are TGTGCCAGCAGCGCACCTAGCGGGAGGGCCTCGGCGTCCTACAATGAGCAGTTCTTC.

This chain links TRBV7-2 with TRBJ1-2, with D tentatively TRBD1 (6 bases). The CDR3 consists of 15 residues. The ends were cut back, 3 bases at V and 8 bases at J, with 19 bases in the middle. Germline V gene sequence: CDR1 SGHTA, CDR2 FQGNSA. This CDR3 reads CASSFHRDIRIGYTF. CDR3 coding DNA: TGTGCCAGCAGCTTTCACCGGGACATCCGTATCGGCTACACCTTC.

The chain has TRBV5-1 and TRBJ2-1, with TRBD1 matching 12 bases. Trimming at V came to 4 bases and at J to 10 bases, leaving 9 bases not matched to a gene. This CDR3 region has 15 residues. The germline gives CDR1 SGHRS, CDR2 YFSETQ. In DNA form, the CDR3 reads TGCGCCAGCAGCCTACCGGGACAGGGGGCGCCGGAGCAGTTCTTC. Encoded protein: CASSLPGQGAPEQFF.

V gene TRBV7-9 combines with J gene TRBJ2-7; unclear D gene. Germline V CDR1 and CDR2: SEHNR, FQNEAQ (reference sequence). Deletions cut 1 base from V and 5 bases from J, with 9 bases between. This CDR3 has 13 residues. The CDR3 DNA follows: TGTGCCAGCAGCTTAGGCTCGGTGGACGAGCAGTACTTC. Amino acid sequence: CASSLGSVDEQYF.